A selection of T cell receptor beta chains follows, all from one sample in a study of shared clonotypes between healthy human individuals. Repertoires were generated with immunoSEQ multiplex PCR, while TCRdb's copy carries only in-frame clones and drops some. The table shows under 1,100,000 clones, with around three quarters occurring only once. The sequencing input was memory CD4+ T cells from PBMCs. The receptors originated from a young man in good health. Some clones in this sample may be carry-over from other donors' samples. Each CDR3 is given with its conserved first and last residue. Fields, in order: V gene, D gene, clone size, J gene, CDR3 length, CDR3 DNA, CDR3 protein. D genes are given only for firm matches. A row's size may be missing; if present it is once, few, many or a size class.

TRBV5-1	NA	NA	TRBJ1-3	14	TGCGCCAGCAGCTTGGCCGGGAGTGGAAACACCATATATTTT	CASSLAGSGNTIYF
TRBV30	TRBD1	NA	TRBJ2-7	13	TGTGCCTGGGATTGGGGGACAGGGGGCGAGCAGTACTTC	CAWDWGTGGEQYF
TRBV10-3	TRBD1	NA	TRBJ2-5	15	TGTGCCATCAGTGCAACCGGGACAGGATGGGAGACCCAGTACTTC	CAISATGTGWETQYF
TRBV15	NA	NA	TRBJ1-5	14	TGTGCCACCAGCGGCACCCTAAGCAATCAGCCCCAGCATTTT	CATSGTLSNQPQHF
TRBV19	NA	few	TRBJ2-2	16	TGTGCCAGTAGTATTTGGTCAATCGGTGGCATCAGGGAGCTGTTTTTT	CASSIWSIGGIRELFF
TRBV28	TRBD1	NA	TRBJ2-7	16	TGTGCCAGCAGACCCGCCGGGACAGGATTTTCCTACGAGCAGTACTTC	CASRPAGTGFSYEQYF
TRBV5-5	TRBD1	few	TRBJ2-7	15	TGTGCCAGCAGCCACCGGGACAGGGAACGGAGGGAGCAGTACTTC	CASSHRDRERREQYF
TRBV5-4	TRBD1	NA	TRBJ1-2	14	TGTGCCAGCAGCACAGGGGGTGAGGTCTATGGCTACACCTTC	CASSTGGEVYGYTF
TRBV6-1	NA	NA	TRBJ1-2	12	TGTGCCAGCAGTGCCACGGGGTATGGCTACACCTTC	CASSATGYGYTF
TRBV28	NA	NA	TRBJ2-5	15	TGTGCCAGCAGCGCGGGCCGTTTTCGCCAAGAGACCCAGTACTTC	CASSAGRFRQETQYF
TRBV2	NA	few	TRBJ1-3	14	TGTGCCAGCAGTCCAGGGAGTCGTGGAAACACCATATATTTT	CASSPGSRGNTIYF
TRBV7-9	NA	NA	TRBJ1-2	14	TGTGCCAGCAGCCTCGGGGGCGAGGACTATGGCTACACCTTC	CASSLGGEDYGYTF
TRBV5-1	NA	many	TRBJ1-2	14	TGCGCCAGCAGCTTGGAATCAACGAACTATGGCTACACCTTC	CASSLESTNYGYTF
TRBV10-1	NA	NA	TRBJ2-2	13	TGCGCCAGCAGCCCCCTTCTCGCCGGGGAGCTGTTTTTT	CASSPLLAGELFF
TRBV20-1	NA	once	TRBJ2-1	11	TGCAGTGCTAGGTTACAGGGTGAGCAGTTCTTC	CSARLQGEQFF
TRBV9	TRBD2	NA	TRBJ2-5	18	TGTGCCAGCAGCGCCAGGACTAGCGGGAGGGCAAGCCAAGAGACCCAGTACTTC	CASSARTSGRASQETQYF
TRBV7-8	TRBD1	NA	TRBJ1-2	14	TGTGCCAGCAGCCGGGACAGGGCGGAGGGTGGCTACACCTTC	CASSRDRAEGGYTF
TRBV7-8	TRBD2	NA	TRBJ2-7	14	TGTGCCAGCGGGAGGACTAGCGGGAGGAGCGAGCAGTACTTC	CASGRTSGRSEQYF
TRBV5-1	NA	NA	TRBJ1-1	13	TGCGCCAGCAGCTTGGTGGGACACTATGAAGCTTTCTTT	CASSLVGHYEAFF
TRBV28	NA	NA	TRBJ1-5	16	TGTGCCAGCAGTGATCGTGTGACAAATCGCAATCAGCCCCAGCATTTT	CASSDRVTNRNQPQHF
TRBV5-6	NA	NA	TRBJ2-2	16	TGTGCCAGCACCCCAGGGGTAGCGGCGAACACCGGGGAGCTGTTTTTT	CASTPGVAANTGELFF
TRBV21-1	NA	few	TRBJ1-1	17	TGTGCCAGCAGCAAATGCCAGCCGGGACAGGGGAACACTGAAGCTTTCTTT	CASSKCQPGQGNTEAFF
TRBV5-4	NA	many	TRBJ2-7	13	TGTGCCAGCAGCTTAGGGAACAACTACGAGCAGTACTTC	CASSLGNNYEQYF
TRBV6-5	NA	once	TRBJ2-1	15	TGTGCCAGCCACCCCGGGGGACCAATGTACAATGAGCAGTTCTTC	CASHPGGPMYNEQFF
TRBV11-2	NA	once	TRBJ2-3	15	TGTACCAGCAGCCCCTCCGTTCCCGGCACAGATACGCAGTATTTT	CTSSPSVPGTDTQYF
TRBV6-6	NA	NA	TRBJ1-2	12	TGTGCCAGCAGTCCCGGTTCTTATGGCTACACCTTC	CASSPGSYGYTF
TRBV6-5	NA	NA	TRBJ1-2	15	TGTGCCAGCGGCCCTTCCAGGGAGGGGGTGCATGGCTACACCTTC	CASGPSREGVHGYTF
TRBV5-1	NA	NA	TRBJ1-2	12	TGCGCCAGCAGCTTGGACGCGGATGGCTACACCTTC	CASSLDADGYTF
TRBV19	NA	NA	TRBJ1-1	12	TGTGCCAGTAGTATGACGGTGACTGAAGCTTTCTTT	CASSMTVTEAFF
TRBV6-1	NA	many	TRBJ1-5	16	TGTGCCAGCAGTGAAGGTCGGGCAGGGGGCAATCAGCCCCAGCATTTT	CASSEGRAGGNQPQHF
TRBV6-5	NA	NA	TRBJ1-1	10	TGTGCCAGCAGTTACCCGCCTGCTTTCTTT	CASSYPPAFF
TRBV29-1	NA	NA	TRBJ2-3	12	TGCAGCGTCTCACGGGCCGCCGATACGCAGTATTTT	CSVSRAADTQYF
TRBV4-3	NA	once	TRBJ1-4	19	TGCGCCAGCAGCCAGAGCGGACAGTACTTGATCTACGGGGATGAAAAACTGTTTTTT	CASSQSGQYLIYGDEKLFF
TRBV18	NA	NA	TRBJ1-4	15	TGTGCCAGCTCACCAAGGACAGCAACTAATGAAAAACTGTTTTTT	CASSPRTATNEKLFF
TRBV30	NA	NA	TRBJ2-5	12	TGTGCCTGGAGCCTCAGGGGAGAGACCCAGTACTTC	CAWSLRGETQYF
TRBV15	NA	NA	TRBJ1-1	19	TGTGCCACCAGCAGAGATATCCGAACAGCGGGCGGTTTGAACACTGAAGCTTTCTTT	CATSRDIRTAGGLNTEAFF
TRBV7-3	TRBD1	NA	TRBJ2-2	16	TGTGCCAGCAGCGCGACCGCGGACAGGGGATCCGGGGAGCTGTTTTTT	CASSATADRGSGELFF
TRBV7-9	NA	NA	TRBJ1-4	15	TGTGCCAGCAGCTTAGCGTCGGGGGTAAATGAAAAACTGTTTTTT	CASSLASGVNEKLFF
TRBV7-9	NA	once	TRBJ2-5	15	TGTGCCAGCAGCCCGCGACAGGCCCCCCAAGAGACCCAGTACTTC	CASSPRQAPQETQYF
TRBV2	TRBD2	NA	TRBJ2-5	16	TGTGCCAGCAGTCCACCGGGACTAGCGGGTTGGGAGACCCAGTACTTC	CASSPPGLAGWETQYF
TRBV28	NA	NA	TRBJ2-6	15	TGTGCCAGTAGGGAGTGGAACTCTGGGGCCAACGTCCTGACTTTC	CASREWNSGANVLTF
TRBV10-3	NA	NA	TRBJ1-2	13	TGTGCCGTACAGAGGGCAGGGAACTATGGCTACACCTTC	CAVQRAGNYGYTF
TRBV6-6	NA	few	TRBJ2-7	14	TGTGCCAGCACAAGGGGGGGGTCGCCTTACGAGCAGTACTTC	CASTRGGSPYEQYF
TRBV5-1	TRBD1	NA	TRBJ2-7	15	TGCGCCAGCAGCCCACAGGACAGGGGTGGGCACGAGCAGTACTTC	CASSPQDRGGHEQYF
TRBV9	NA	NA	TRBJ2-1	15	TGTGCCAGCAGCGTAGGAGGGGGCTCCTACAATGAGCAGTTCTTC	CASSVGGGSYNEQFF
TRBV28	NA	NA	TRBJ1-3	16	TGTGCCAGCGCCTCTTCACCGGCCCTGGCTTATGGCACCATATATTTT	CASASSPALAYGTIYF
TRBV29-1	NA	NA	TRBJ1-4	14	TGCAGCGGAGGACAGTCCCCAACTAGTGAAAAACTGTTTTTT	CSGGQSPTSEKLFF
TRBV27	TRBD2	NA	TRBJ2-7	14	TGTGCCAGCAGCTCGAGGGGAGGGCCCTACGAGCAGTACTTC	CASSSRGGPYEQYF
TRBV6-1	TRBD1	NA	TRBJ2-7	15	TGTGCCAGCAGGGCCGGGACAGGAAACTCCTACGAGCAGTACTTC	CASRAGTGNSYEQYF
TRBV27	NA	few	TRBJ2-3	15	TGTGCCAGTGCCTTGGCTTTAGGGGTGACAGATACGCAGTATTTT	CASALALGVTDTQYF
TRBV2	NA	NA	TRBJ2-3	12	TGTGCCAGCAGGGATCGGGGGGCCCCGCAGTATTTT	CASRDRGAPQYF
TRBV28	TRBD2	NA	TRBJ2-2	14	TGTGCCAGCAGTTTTGGGAGGGCCCCCGGGGAGCTGTTTTTT	CASSFGRAPGELFF
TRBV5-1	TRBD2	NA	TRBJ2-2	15	TGCGCCAGCAGCTTCGCGGGAGGATACACCGGGGAGCTGTTTTTT	CASSFAGGYTGELFF
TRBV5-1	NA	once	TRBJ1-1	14	TGCGCCAGCAGAGTCGCGAGAGTGGACACTGAAGCTTTCTTT	CASRVARVDTEAFF
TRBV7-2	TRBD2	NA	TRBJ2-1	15	TGTGCCAGCAGCTTAGGGGGGTTAGCGGGCAATGAGCAGTTCTTC	CASSLGGLAGNEQFF
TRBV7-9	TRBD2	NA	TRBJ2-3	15	TGTGCCAGCAGGTCGGGACTAGCGGTCACAGATACGCAGTATTTT	CASRSGLAVTDTQYF
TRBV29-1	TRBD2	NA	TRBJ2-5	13	TGCAGCGTTGAAGGGGTAGCGGGGAAGACCCAGTACTTC	CSVEGVAGKTQYF